This T cell receptor (beta chain) originates from a study of T cells in Graves' hyperthyroidism and ophthalmopathy. This clonotype was observed at least ten times. TCR beta CDR3 sequences were amplified from RNA transcripts. The TCR CDR3 was amplified in a first-round RT-PCR using the HTBI primer set. TCRdb reanalysed the multiplex PCR reads using MiXCR and keeps one entry per CDR3 protein. The data show 300,000 to 350,000 distinct CDR3 sequences, around 23% seen once. Calling Graves' hyperthyroidism stable meant ophthalmopathy did not progress within 18 months. CDR1 is DFQATT and CDR2 is SNEGSKA in the germline V gene (reference sequence). This CDR3 comprises 14 residues. Trimming took 6 bases from V and 2 from J, leaving 16 bases between them.

The TCR originated in a woman aged 50 to 60 with Graves' hyperthyroidism. The chain employs TRBV20-1 and TRBJ1-2, with D possibly being TRBD1 (5 bases). Sequencing was performed on blood. Here the CDR3 reads CSAQTQGGNYGYTF. The CDR3 nucleotides read TGCAGTGCCCAAACTCAGGGAGGGAACTATGGCTACACCTTC.